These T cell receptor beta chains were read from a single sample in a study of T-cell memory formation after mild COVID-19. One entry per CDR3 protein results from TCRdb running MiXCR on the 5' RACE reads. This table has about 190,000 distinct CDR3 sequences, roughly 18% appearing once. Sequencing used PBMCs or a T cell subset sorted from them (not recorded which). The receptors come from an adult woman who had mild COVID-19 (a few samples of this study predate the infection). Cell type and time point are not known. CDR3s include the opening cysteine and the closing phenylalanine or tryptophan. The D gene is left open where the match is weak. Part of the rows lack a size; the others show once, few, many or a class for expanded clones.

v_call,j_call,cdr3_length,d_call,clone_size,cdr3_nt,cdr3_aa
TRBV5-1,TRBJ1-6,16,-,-,TGCGCCAGCAGCTTGGACGCGACAGGTTCATATTCACCCCTCCACTTT,CASSLDATGSYSPLHF
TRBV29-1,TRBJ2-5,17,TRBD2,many,TGCAGCGTCAACCCGGGACTAGCGGGAGGGCCGAGAGAGACCCAGTACTTC,CSVNPGLAGGPRETQYF
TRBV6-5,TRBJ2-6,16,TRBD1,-,TGTGCCAGCAGTTACCCTGGGACAGCCGGGGCCAACGTCCTGACTTTC,CASSYPGTAGANVLTF
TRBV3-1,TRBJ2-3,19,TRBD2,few,TGTGCCAGCAGCCAAAGGGGCGGTCTAAGCGGGACTCGACTATACGCTGTGGATTTT,CASSQRGGLSGTRLYAVDF
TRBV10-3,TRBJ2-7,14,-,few,TGTGCCATCAGCCTTGGCCATGGGGACTACGAGCAGTACTTC,CAISLGHGDYEQYF
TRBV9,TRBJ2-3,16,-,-,TGTGCCAGCAGCGGAGGGACTGGCAGAAACACAGATACGCAGTATTTT,CASSGGTGRNTDTQYF
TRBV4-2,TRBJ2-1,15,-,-,TGTGCCAGCAGCCAAGTTTGGGAGATGAACAATGAGCAGTTCTTC,CASSQVWEMNNEQFF
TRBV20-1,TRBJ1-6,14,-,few,TGCAGTGCTAGAGCTTTCGGCCTTAATTCACCCCTCCACTTT,CSARAFGLNSPLHF
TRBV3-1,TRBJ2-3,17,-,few,TGTGCCAGCAGCCATACCGGGCCTCGAGCTAGCACAGATACGCAGTATTTT,CASSHTGPRASTDTQYF
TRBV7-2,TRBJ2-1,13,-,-,TGTGCCAGCAGCGGAGTGATTTTCAATGAGCAGTTCTTC,CASSGVIFNEQFF
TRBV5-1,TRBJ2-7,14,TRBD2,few,TGCGCCAGCAGCTTACGGGGGGAGACCAACGAGCAGTACTTC,CASSLRGETNEQYF
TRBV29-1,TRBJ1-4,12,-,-,TGCAGCGTTTTGCGGCATGATGAAAAACTGTTTTTT,CSVLRHDEKLFF
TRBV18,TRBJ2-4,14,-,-,TGTGCCAGCTCGTCCAGACAGTCCAAAAACATTCAGTACTTC,CASSSRQSKNIQYF
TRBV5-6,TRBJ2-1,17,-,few,TGTGCCAGCAGCCCCACTACCGGGACCCTCTCCTACAATGAGCAGTTCTTC,CASSPTTGTLSYNEQFF
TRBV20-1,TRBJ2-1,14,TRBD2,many,TGCAGTGCTAGAGATGCAAGAGCGGGAAATGAGCAGTTCTTC,CSARDARAGNEQFF
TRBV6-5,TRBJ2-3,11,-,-,TGTGCCAGCAGAAGGGCAGATACGCAGTATTTT,CASRRADTQYF
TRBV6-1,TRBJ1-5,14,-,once,TGTGCCAGCAGTGAACGGAGGGGCAATCAGCCCCAGCATTTT,CASSERRGNQPQHF
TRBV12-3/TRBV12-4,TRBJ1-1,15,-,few,TGTGCCAGCAGTTTACCCCAGGGTAAGAACACTGAAGCTTTCTTT,CASSLPQGKNTEAFF
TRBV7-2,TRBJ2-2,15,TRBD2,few,TGTGCCAGCAGCTGGACTAGGCGGGGCACCGGGGAGCTGTTTTTT,CASSWTRRGTGELFF
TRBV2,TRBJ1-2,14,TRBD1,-,TGTGCCAGCAAGGGCCAGGGACAGAACTATGGCTACACCTTC,CASKGQGQNYGYTF
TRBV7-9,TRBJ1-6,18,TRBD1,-,TGTGCCAGCAGCTTTGGGACAGGTTCTGGGGGCTATAATTCACCCCTCCACTTT,CASSFGTGSGGYNSPLHF
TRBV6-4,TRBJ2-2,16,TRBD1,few,TGTGCCAGCAGTGACCGGACAGGGCAGCTCACCGGGGAGCTGTTTTTT,CASSDRTGQLTGELFF
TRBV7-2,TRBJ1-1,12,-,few,TGTGCCAGCAGCTTAATGTACACTGAAGCTTTCTTT,CASSLMYTEAFF
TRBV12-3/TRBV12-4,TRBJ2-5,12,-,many,TGTGCCAGCAGCCGGGGCCAAGAGACCCAGTACTTC,CASSRGQETQYF
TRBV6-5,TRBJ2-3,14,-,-,TGTGCCAGCAGTCGCATAGCTAGCACAGATACGCAGTATTTT,CASSRIASTDTQYF
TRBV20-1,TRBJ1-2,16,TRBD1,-,TGCAGTGCTACCAGTCCCGGACAGGGTGATCCCTATGGCTACACCTTC,CSATSPGQGDPYGYTF
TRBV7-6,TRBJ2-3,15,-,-,TGTGCCAGCAGCTACGACGGAGGACGGGGGGATACGCAGTATTTT,CASSYDGGRGDTQYF
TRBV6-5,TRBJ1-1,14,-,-,TGTGCCAGCAGTTACGCGGGGGAAATTTCTGAAGCTTTCTTT,CASSYAGEISEAFF
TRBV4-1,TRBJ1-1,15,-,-,TGCGCCAGCAGCCAAGAAGGGCAGGTCGGCACTGAAGCTTTCTTT,CASSQEGQVGTEAFF
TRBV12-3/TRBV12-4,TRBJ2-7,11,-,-,TGTGCCAGCAGCTGGGCCTACGAGCAGTACTTC,CASSWAYEQYF
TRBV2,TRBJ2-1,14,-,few,TGTGCCAGCAGTGAAAGTTTCAGTGGGAATGAGCAGTTCTTC,CASSESFSGNEQFF
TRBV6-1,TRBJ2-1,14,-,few,TGTGCCAGCGGCAAACCAGGGGAAGTGGCCAGAGAGTTCTTC,CASGKPGEVAREFF
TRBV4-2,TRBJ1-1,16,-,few,TGTGCCAGCAGCCAATCTACTCCCGGGGCGGGCACTGAAGCTTTCTTT,CASSQSTPGAGTEAFF
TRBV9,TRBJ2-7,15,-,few,TGTGCCAGCAGCGCCCTAGGAGGGCCCTCCTACGAGCAGTACTTC,CASSALGGPSYEQYF
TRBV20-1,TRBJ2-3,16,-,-,TGCAGTGCTGCCGGGGCTTGGGCCCATAGCACAGATACGCAGTATTTT,CSAAGAWAHSTDTQYF
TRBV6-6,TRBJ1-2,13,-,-,TGTGCCAGCATGAAGGGAGTGAACTATGGCTACACCTTC,CASMKGVNYGYTF
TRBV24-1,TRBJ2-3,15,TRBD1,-,TGTGCCACCAGTGATTCCCCCAGGGGGCCAGATACGCAGTATTTT,CATSDSPRGPDTQYF
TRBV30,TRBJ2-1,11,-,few,TGTGCCTGGAACAGGGACAATGAGCAGTTCTTC,CAWNRDNEQFF
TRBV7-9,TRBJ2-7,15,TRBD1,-,TGTGCCAGCAGTCGACTCCGGGACAGGGGTTACGAGCAGTACTTC,CASSRLRDRGYEQYF
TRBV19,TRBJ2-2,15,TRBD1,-,TGTGCCAGTATCCGGGGACAGGGGATCACCGGGGAGCTGTTTTTT,CASIRGQGITGELFF
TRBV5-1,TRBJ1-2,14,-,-,TGCGCCAGCAGCTCCGGGGTAGCTAACTATGGCTACACCTTC,CASSSGVANYGYTF
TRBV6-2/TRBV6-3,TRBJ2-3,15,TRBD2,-,TGTGCCAGCAGCACAAGCGGGATTGGGACAGATACGCAGTATTTT,CASSTSGIGTDTQYF
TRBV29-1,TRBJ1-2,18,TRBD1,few,TGCAGCGCCCGACGTTCTACGGGACAGGGCTCGGGGAACTATGGCTACACCTTC,CSARRSTGQGSGNYGYTF
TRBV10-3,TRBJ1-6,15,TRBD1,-,TGTGCCATCAGTGAGTCGGGGACAGCAAATTCACCCCTCCACTTT,CAISESGTANSPLHF
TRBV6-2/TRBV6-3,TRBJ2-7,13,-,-,TGTGCCAGCAGACGAGGGACCCTCTACGAGCAGTACTTC,CASRRGTLYEQYF
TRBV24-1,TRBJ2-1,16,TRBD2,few,TGTGCCACCAGTGATTTAGCGGGAGCCGCCTACAATGAGCAGTTCTTC,CATSDLAGAAYNEQFF
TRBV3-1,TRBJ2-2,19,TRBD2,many,TGTGCCAGCAGCCCGAAAGAGACTAGCGGGCCGGGAGGCACCGGGGAGCTGTTTTTT,CASSPKETSGPGGTGELFF
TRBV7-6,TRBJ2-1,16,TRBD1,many,TGTGCCAGCAGCCACCGACTTACCGGGACAGGCAATGAGCAGTTCTTC,CASSHRLTGTGNEQFF
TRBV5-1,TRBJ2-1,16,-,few,TGCGCCAGCAGCTTGGGAGGAAACGACTACTACAATGAGCAGTTCTTC,CASSLGGNDYYNEQFF
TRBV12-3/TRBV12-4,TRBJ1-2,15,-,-,TGTGCCAGCAGACCCTACGCGGGGGGAATCTATGGCTACACCTTC,CASRPYAGGIYGYTF
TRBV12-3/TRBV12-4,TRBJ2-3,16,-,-,TGTGCCAGCAGTTTGTTTCGTAGCCGTGACACAGATACGCAGTATTTT,CASSLFRSRDTDTQYF
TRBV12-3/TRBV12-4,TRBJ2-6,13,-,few,TGTGCCAGCAGGACAACTGGGGCCAACGTCCTGACTTTC,CASRTTGANVLTF
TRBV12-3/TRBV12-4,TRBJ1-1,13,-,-,TGTGCCAGCAGTACCTTAATGAACACTGAAGCTTTCTTT,CASSTLMNTEAFF